Below, 13 T cell receptor beta chains from the same sample are listed, as sequenced in a study of T cell clonality in common variable immunodeficiency. Some clones are missing from TCRdb's copy, which holds only in-frame ones; the method was immunoSEQ multiplex PCR. The sample has roughly 58,000 clones, none seen only once. Sequenced material: peripheral blood mononuclear cells. The receptors originated from a person between 18 and 75 years old in good health.

This clone was detected ten times or more. The sequence runs out 3 residues before the end of the CDR3; the remainder is reconstructed from the germline J gene. The chain employs TRBV7-8 and TRBJ2-4, with 8 bases that match TRBD1. The trim removed 4 bases at V and 3 bases at J, leaving 11 bases unmatched. CDR3 size: 17 residues. Germline CDR1 SGHVS, CDR2 FQNEAQ. The CDR3 protein is CASSSGVQGADKNIQYF. CDR3 DNA (partial): TGTGCCAGCAGCTCGGGGGTCCAGGGGGCCGACAAAAACATT.

This clone was detected ten times or more. The read stops 3 residues short of the end of the CDR3; the missing end is completed from the germline J gene. V gene TRBV7-7 combines with J gene TRBJ2-3; the match to TRBD2 covers 7 bases. The germline V gene encodes CDR1 SSHAT and CDR2 FNYEAQ (reference sequence). The length of the CDR3 is 17 residues. V shed 4 bases and J 1 base; nucleotides not matched to a gene: 11. The CDR3 sequence is CASSSGLGGSGTDTQYF. The CDR3 DNA, read in part, is TGTGCCAGCAGCTCGGGGCTGGGGGGGAGCGGCACAGATACG.

This clone was observed many times. The DNA ends 3 residues before the CDR3 does, and the rest of the CDR3 is filled in from the germline J gene. This chain joins TRBV4-1 and TRBJ2-2; 9 bases fit TRBD1. Per germline, CDR1 MGHRA and CDR2 YSYEKL. The CDR3 extends over 12 amino acids. The sequenced part of the CDR3 DNA is TGCGCCAGCAGCCAGGGACAGGGAAGG. It codes for CASSQGQGR. The CDR3 as a whole reads CASSQGQGRLFF.

In this sample, this clone turned up many times. The read comes to an end 3 residues before the CDR3 does, leaving the germline J gene to fill in the end. The chain links TRBV10-3 to TRBJ2-7; TRBD2 aligns across 10 bases. V was pared by 6 bases and J by 4 bases, with 6 bases of the junction left unmatched. The CDR3 spans 14 residues. The germline CDR1 and CDR2 sequences are ENHRY and SYGVKD. The part of the CDR3 DNA that was read is TGTGCCATCAGCTCTAGCGGGAGTACGTACGAG. The encoded protein is CAISSSGSTYE. The whole CDR3 region reads CAISSSGSTYEQYF.

The sample holds many counts of this clone. The read terminates 3 residues ahead of where the CDR3 ends, so the germline J gene completes it. The sample has other DNA sequences that encode this CDR3 too. The chain couples TRBV28 to TRBJ2-7, with TRBD1 matching 9 bases. Germline V gene sequence: CDR1 MDHEN, CDR2 SYDVKM. The CDR3 contains 15 residues. Trimming removed 4 bases from V and 1 base from J; junction bases left unmatched: 5. The DNA read from the CDR3 is TGTGCCAGCAGTTCCCCCGGGACAGGGTCCTACGAG. It encodes CASSSPGTGSYE. The entire CDR3 protein is CASSSPGTGSYEQYF.

This clone was recorded at least ten times. The missing CDR3 end, 3 residues past where the read stops, is filled in from the germline J gene. The chain combines TRBV5-4 with TRBJ1-2; 10 positions match TRBD1. This CDR3 comprises 13 residues. The V gene's germline CDR1 is SGHNT and CDR2 YYREEE (reference sequence). V shed 2 bases and J 6 bases; nucleotides not matched to a gene: 1. The part of the CDR3 DNA that was read is TGTGCCAGCAGCTTTGACAGGGGGCATGGC. It yields the protein CASSFDRGHG. The whole CDR3 protein reads CASSFDRGHGYTF.

This clone was seen many times. With the read ending 3 residues before the CDR3 end, the germline J gene is used to fill in that end. The V gene is TRBV5-1, the J gene TRBJ1-6; 10 nucleotides agree with TRBD1. V shed 3 bases and J 7 bases; nucleotides not matched to a gene: 4. Per germline, CDR1 SGHRS and CDR2 YFSETQ. The CDR3 runs 15 residues. CDR3 region: CASSSLDRGNSPLHF. The part of the CDR3 DNA that was read is TGCGCCAGCAGCTCCCTGGACAGGGGGAATTCACCC.

The table lists this clone with many counts. The read terminates 3 residues ahead of where the CDR3 ends, so the germline J gene completes it. The gene calls are TRBV7-2 and TRBJ2-2; D ambiguous. CDR1 SGHTA and CDR2 FQGNSA come from the germline V gene. The CDR3 extends over 13 amino acids. CDR3 loop: CASSLQLREKLFF. CDR3 bases read: TGTGCCAGCAGCTTGCAGTTAAGAGAAAAG.

This clone was counted many times. The read comes to an end 3 residues before the CDR3 does, leaving the germline J gene to fill in the end. V is TRBV6-4 and J is TRBJ1-1, with D perhaps TRBD1 (6 bases). CDR1 is MRHNA, CDR2 SNTAGT, per germline. V lost 5 bases, J lost 4 bases, and 11 bases lay in between. The CDR3 has 13 amino acids. The covered CDR3 bases are TGTGCCAGCAGTTTCGACAGGACCACTGAA. This codes for CASSFDRTTE. The whole CDR3 reads CASSFDRTTEAFF.

This clone was seen more than once but under ten times. The CDR3 is cut off 3 residues early in the read; its end comes from the germline J gene. The rearrangement links TRBV5-1 to TRBJ1-2; no clear D. Germline-derived CDR1 and CDR2 are SGHRS and YFSETQ. This CDR3 region has 14 residues. The CDR3 reads CASSSAGYSYDYTF. The sequenced part of the CDR3 DNA is TGCGCCAGCAGCTCCGCCGGGTATTCCTACGAC.

At least ten counts were recorded for this clone. The read falls 3 residues short of the CDR3 end, and the missing part is taken from the germline J gene. The chain uses TRBV18 and TRBJ1-1; 9 positions agree with TRBD1. The CDR3 is 14 residues long. Germline V gene data show CDR1 as KGHSH and CDR2 as LQKENI. Losses at the gene ends were 3 bases for V and 5 bases for J; bases not matched to a gene: 4. Incomplete CDR3 DNA: TGTGCCAGCTCACCGGGGACAGGGAGAACTGAA. Protein product: CASSPGTGRTE. The full CDR3 protein is CASSPGTGRTEAFF.

Concerning this clone itself: The CDR3 end falls 3 residues outside the read, so it is completed with the germline J gene. The chain links TRBV7-9 to TRBJ1-2, with 9 bases that match TRBD1. Per the germline V gene, CDR1 is SEHNR and CDR2 is FQNEAQ (reference sequence). This CDR3 has 14 residues. CDR3 DNA, as far as it was read: TGTGCCAGCAGCTTAATTGACAGGGGGTCAGAC. This sequence encodes CASSLIDRGSD. The complete CDR3 protein is CASSLIDRGSDYTF.

In its sample, this clone was seen many times. The read is 3 residues too short to cover the CDR3 end, so that end is filled in from the germline J gene. This chain connects TRBV6-2 or TRBV6-3 to TRBJ1-2; no reliable D call. The germline V and J ends were trimmed by 3 bases and 4 bases, with 15 bases remaining between them. This CDR3 comprises 15 residues. Germline V lookup: CDR1 MNHEY, CDR2 SVGEGT. The sequenced CDR3 bases are TGTGCCAGCAGTTATCCGTCCCGCGGAGTCTATGGC. Protein sequence: CASSYPSRGVYG. The full CDR3 protein reads CASSYPSRGVYGYTF.